This T cell receptor beta chain was recovered during a study of blood T cells in healthy people across ages. Study details: Capture via template switching afforded approximately one barcoded beta molecule per two T cells.

Together with a sample-barcoded 5' primer, a J-beta primer mix was included in a second PCR lasting roughly 7 to 11 cycles. TCRdb reprocessed the 5' RACE reads with MiXCR, giving one entry per CDR3 protein. The sample lists 1.5 million to 2 million distinct CDR3 sequences; about 50% were seen once. Germline CDR1 SGHTA, CDR2 FQGNSA. CDR3 length: 13 residues. The germline V and J ends were trimmed by 2 bases and 5 bases, with 9 bases remaining between them. This sequence originates from a woman aged 35 to 49 in good health. The rearrangement links TRBV7-2 to TRBJ1-2; D remains ambiguous. Specimen: blood. CDR3 in DNA: TGTGCCAGCAGCTTATACGGGGATTATGGCTACACCTTC. This encodes CASSLYGDYGYTF.